This T cell receptor (beta chain) was identified in a study of CD4 T cells in relation to SARS-CoV-2 and coronaviruses. The study, taken as a whole, reports: Pre-pandemic and post-infection samples never came from the same donor.

Germline V lookup: CDR1 LGHNA, CDR2 YSLEER. The CDR3 covers 19 residues. J lost 9 bases, V lost 1 base, and 20 bases had no gene match. In the case of this clone: The antigen is unknown.

Profiled with immunoSEQ multiplex PCR; TCRdb holds only in-frame clones, not every one. The sample holds about 47,000 clones, about 80% seen once. 80,000 to 100,000 naive or memory CD4+ cells were cultured with CEF peptides for approximately 11 days. The rearrangement joins TRBV4-3 to TRBJ2-1; 8 positions match TRBD2. The sequenced material came from naive CD4+ T cells from PBMCs, cultured in vitro. Subset of the sample: naive CD4+ T cells isolated by negative enrichment. The TCR comes from an adult with COVID-19. The CDR3 spells CASSQGFREREFIGGEQFF. As DNA, the CDR3 is TGCGCCAGCAGCCAAGGATTTCGCGAGCGGGAGTTTATTGGGGGTGAGCAGTTCTTC.